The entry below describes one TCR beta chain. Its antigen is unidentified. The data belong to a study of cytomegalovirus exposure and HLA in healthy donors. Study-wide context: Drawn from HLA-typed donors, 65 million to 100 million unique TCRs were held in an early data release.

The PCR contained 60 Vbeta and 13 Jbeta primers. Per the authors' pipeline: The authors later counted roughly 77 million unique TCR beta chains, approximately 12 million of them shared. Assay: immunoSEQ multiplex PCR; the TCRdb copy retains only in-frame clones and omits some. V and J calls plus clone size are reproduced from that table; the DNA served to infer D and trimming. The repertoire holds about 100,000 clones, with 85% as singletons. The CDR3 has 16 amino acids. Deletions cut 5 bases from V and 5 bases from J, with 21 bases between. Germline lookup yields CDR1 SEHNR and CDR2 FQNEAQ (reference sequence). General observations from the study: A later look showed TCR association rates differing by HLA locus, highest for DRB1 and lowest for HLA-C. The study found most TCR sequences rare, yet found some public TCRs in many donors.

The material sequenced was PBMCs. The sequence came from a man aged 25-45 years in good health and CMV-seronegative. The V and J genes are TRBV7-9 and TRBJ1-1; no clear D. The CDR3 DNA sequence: TGTGCCAGCAGCGCAATGGAGCGTCTGACCGGAACTGAAGCTTTCTTT. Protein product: CASSAMERLTGTEAFF.